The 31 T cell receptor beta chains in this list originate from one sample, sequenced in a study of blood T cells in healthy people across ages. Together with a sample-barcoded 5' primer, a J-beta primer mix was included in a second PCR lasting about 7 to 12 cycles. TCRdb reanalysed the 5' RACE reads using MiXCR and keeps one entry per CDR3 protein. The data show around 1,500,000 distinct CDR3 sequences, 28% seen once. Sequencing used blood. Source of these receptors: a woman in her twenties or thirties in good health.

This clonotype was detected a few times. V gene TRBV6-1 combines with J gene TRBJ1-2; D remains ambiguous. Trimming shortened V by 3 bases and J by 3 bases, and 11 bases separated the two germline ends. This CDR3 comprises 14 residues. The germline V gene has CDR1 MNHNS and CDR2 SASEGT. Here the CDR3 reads CASSDLRRDYGYTF. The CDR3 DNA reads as TGTGCCAGCAGTGACCTTCGGAGGGACTATGGCTACACCTTC.

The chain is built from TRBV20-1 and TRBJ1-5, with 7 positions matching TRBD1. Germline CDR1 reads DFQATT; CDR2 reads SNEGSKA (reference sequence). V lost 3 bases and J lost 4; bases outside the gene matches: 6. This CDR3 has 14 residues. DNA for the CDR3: TGCAGTGCTAGCGACAGGGCGAGGAATCAGCCCCAGCATTTT. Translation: CSASDRARNQPQHF.

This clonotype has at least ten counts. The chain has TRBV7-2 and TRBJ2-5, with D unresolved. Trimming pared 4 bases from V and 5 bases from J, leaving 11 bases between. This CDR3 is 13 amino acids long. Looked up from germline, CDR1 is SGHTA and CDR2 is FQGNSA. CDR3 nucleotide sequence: TGTGCCAGCAGCTCCAGAATATCTGAGACCCAGTACTTC. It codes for CASSSRISETQYF. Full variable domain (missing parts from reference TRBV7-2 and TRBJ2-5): GAGVSQSPSNKVTEKGKDVELRCDPISGHTALYWYRQSLGQGLEFLIYFQGNSAPDKSGLPSDRFSAERTGGSVSTLTIQRTQQEDSAVYLCASSSRISETQYFGPGTRLLVL.

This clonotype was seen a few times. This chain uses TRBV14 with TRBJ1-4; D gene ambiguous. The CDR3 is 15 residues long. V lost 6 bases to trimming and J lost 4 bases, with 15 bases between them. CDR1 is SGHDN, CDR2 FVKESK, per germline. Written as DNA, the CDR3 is TGTGCCAGCAGTGCAAAGCTGAGCTTTAATGAAAAACTGTTTTTT. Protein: CASSAKLSFNEKLFF.

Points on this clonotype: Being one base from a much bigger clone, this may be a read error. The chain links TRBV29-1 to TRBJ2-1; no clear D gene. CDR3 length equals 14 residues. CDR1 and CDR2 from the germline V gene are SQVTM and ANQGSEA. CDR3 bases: TGCAGCGTTGAAACCTATCTCCCCTACAATAAGCAGTTCTTC. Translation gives CSVETYLPYNKQFF.

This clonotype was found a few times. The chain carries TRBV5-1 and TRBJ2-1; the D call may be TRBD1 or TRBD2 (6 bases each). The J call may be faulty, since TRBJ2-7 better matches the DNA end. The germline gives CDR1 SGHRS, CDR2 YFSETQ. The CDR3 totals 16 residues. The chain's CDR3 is CASSLKVPRGHNEQYF. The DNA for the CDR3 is TGCGCCAGCAGCTTGAAGGTCCCCCGGGGGCACAATGAGCAGTACTTC.

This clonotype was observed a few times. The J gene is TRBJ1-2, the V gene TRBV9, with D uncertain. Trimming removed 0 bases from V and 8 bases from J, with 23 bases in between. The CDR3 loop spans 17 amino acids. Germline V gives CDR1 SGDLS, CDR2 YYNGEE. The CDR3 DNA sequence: TGTGCCAGCAGCGTAGGGCCAGCTCCGAGCTCTACGGAAGGCTACACCTTC. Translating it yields CASSVGPAPSSTEGYTF.

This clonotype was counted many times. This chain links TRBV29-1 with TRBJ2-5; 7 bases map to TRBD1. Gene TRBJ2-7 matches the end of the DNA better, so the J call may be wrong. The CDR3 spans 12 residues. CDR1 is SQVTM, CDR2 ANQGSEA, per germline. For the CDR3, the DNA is TGCAGCGGTAGACAGGGTATTAACGAGCAGTACTTC. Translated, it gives CSGRQGINEQYF.

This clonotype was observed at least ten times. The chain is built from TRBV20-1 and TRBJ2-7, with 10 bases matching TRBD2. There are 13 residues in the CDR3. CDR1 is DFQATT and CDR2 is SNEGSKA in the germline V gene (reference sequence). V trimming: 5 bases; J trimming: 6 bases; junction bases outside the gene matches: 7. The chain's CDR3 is CSARGTSDREQYF. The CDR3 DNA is TGCAGTGCTCGCGGGACTAGCGACCGCGAGCAGTACTTC.

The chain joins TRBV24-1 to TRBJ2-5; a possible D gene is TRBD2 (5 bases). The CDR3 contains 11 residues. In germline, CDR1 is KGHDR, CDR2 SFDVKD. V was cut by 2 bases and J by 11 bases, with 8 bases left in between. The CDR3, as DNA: TGTGCCACCAGTGATTATAGGGAGCAGTACTTC. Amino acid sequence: CATSDYREQYF.

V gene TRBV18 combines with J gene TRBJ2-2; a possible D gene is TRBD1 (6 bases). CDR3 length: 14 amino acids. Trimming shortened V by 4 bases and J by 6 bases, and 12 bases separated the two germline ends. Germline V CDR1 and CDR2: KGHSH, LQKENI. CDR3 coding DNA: TGTGCCAGCTCACAAGAGGGGGTCCCCGGGGAGCTGTTTTTT. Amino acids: CASSQEGVPGELFF.

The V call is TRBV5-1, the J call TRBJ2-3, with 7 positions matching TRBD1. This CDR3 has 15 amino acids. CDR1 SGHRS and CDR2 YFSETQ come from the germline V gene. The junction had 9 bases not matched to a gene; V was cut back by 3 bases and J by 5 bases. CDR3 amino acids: CASSSGQLPRDTQYF. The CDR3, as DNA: TGCGCCAGCAGCTCGGGACAGCTCCCACGAGATACGCAGTATTTT.

In DNA, the CDR3 is TGTGCCAGCAGCTTAGGAGTGGAGTGGGGAGACTATGGCTACACCTTC. Its translation: CASSLGVEWGDYGYTF. The chain has TRBV7-6 and TRBJ1-2; D uncertain. The CDR3 is 16 amino acids. Germline CDR1 SGHVS, CDR2 FNYEAQ. V gave up 1 base and J gave up 3 bases, with 15 bases separating them.

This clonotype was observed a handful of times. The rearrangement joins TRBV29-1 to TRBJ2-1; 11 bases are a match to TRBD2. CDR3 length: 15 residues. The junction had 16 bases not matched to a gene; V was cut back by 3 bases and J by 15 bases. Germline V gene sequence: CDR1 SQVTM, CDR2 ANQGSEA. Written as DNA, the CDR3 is TGCAGCGTTGACGCCCCCCTAGCGGGAGGATTTTTGATGTTCTTC. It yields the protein CSVDAPLAGGFLMFF.

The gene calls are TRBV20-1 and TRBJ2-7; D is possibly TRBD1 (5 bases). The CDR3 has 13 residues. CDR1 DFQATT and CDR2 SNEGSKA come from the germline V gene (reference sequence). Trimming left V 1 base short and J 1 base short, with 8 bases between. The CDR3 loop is CSARAQASYEQYF. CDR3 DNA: TGCAGTGCTAGAGCACAGGCGTCCTACGAGCAGTACTTC.

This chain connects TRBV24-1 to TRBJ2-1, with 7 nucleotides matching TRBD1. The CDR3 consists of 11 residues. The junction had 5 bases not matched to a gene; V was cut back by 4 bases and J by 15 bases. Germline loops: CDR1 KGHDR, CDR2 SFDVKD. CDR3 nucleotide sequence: TGTGCCACCAGTGACCGGGACAGATGGTTCTTC. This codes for CATSDRDRWFF.

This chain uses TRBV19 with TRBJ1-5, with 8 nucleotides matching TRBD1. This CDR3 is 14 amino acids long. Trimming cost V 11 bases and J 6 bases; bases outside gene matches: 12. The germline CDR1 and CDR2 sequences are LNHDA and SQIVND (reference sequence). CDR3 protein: CASARQGQGQPQHF. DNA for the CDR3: TGTGCCTCGGCGCGACAGGGGCAGGGTCAGCCCCAGCATTTT. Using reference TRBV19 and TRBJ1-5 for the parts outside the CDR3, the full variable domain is DGGITQSPKYLFRKEGQNVTLSCEQNLNHDAMYWYRQDPGQGLRLIYYSQIVNDFQKGDIAEGYSVSREKKESFPLTVTSAQKNPTAFYLCASARQGQGQPQHFGDGTRLSIL.

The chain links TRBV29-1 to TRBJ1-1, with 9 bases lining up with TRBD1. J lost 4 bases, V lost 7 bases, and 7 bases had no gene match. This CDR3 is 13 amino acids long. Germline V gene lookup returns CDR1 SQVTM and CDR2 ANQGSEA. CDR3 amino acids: CSAGQGLITEAFF. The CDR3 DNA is TGCAGCGCAGGACAGGGGCTAATCACTGAAGCTTTCTTT.

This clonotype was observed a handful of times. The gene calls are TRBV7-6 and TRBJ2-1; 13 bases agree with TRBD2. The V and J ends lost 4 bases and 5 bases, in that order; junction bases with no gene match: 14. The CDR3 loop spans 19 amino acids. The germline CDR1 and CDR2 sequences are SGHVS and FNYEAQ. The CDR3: CASSSPPGTSGKADNEQFF. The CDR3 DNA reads TGTGCCAGCAGCTCCCCGCCCGGGACTAGCGGGAAGGCCGACAATGAGCAGTTCTTC.

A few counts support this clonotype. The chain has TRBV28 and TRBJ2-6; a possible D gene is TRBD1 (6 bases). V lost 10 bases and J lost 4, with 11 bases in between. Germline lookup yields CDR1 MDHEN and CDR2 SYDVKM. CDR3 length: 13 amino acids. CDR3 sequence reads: CAITGSGANVLTF. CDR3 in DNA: TGTGCCATCACAGGGTCAGGGGCCAACGTCCTGACTTTC.

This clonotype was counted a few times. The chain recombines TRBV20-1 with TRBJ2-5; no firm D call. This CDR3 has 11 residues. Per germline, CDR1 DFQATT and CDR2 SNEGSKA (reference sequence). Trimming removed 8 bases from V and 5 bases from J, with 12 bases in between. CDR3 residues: CSTAEAETQYF. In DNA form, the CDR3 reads TGCAGTACCGCCGAGGCGGAGACCCAGTACTTC.

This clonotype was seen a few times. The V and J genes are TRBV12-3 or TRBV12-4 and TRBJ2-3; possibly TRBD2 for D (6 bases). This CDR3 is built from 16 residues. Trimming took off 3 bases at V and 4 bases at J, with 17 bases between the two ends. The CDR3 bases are TGTGCCAGCAGTTTTGCAGGGCGCGGGGCTTCAGATACGCAGTATTTT. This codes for CASSFAGRGASDTQYF.

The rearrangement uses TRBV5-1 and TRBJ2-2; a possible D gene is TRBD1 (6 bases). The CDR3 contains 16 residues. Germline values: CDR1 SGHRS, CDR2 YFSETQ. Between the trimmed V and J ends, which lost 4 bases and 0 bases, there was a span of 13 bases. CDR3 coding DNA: TGCGCCAGCAGCCCCAGGGGAAAGGCGAACACCGGGGAGCTGTTTTTT. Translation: CASSPRGKANTGELFF.

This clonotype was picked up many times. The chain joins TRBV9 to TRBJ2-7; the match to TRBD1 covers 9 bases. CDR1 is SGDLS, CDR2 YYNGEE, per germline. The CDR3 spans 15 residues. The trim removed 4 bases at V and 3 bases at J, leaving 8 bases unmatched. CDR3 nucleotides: TGTGCCAGCAGCCCGTGGACAGGGGCTGTCTACGAGCAGTACTTC. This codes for CASSPWTGAVYEQYF.

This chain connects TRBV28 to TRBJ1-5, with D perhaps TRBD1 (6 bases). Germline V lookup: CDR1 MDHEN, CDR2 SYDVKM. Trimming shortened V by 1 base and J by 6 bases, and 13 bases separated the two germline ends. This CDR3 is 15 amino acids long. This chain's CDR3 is CASSLSLQGGQPQHF. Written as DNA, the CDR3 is TGTGCCAGCAGTTTATCCTTACAGGGAGGTCAGCCCCAGCATTTT.

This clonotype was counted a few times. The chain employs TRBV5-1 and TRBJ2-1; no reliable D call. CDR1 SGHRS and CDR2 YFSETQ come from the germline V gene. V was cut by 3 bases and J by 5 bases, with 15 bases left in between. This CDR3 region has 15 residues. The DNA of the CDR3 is TGCGCCAGCAGCTCCCCCCTCGACTCAAACAATGAGCAGTTCTTC. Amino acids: CASSSPLDSNNEQFF.

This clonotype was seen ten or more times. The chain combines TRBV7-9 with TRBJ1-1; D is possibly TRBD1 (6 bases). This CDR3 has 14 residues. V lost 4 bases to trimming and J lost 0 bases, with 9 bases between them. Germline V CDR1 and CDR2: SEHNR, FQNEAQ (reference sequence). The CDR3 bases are TGTGCCAGCAGCTACGGGACATTGAACACTGAAGCTTTCTTT. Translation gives CASSYGTLNTEAFF.

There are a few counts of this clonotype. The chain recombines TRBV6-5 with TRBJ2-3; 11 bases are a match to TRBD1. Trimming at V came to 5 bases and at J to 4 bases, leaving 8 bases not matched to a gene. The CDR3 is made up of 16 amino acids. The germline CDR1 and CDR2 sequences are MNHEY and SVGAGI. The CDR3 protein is CASSTGQGALPDTQYF. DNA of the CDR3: TGTGCCAGCAGTACCGGACAGGGGGCGCTTCCAGATACGCAGTATTTT.

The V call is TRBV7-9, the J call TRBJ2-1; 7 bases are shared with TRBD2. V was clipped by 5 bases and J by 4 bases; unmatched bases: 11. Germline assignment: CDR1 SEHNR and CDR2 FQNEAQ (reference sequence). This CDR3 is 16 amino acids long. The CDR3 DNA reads TGTGCCAGCAGCACCCTCGGGGTAGCGGGTTACAATGAGCAGTTCTTC. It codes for CASSTLGVAGYNEQFF. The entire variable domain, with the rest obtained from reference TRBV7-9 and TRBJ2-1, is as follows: DTGVSQNPRHKITKRGQNVTFRCDPISEHNRLYWYRQTLGQGPEFLTYFQNEAQLEKSRLLSDRFSAERPKGSFSTLEIQRTEQGDSAMYLCASSTLGVAGYNEQFFGPGTRLTVL.

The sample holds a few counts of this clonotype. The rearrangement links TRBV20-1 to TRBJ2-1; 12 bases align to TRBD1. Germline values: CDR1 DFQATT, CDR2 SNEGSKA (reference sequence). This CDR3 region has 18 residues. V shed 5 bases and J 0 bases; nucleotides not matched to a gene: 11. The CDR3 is CSAPGGTGGLSSYNEQFF. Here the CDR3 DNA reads TGCAGTGCTCCTGGGGGGACAGGGGGCCTCAGCTCCTACAATGAGCAGTTCTTC.

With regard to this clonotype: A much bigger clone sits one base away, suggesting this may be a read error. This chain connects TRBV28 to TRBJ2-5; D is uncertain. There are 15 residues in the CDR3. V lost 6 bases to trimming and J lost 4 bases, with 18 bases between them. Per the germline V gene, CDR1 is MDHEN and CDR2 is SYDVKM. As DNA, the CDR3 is TGTGCCAGCAGATCCTATACCGGGTCATCAGAGACCCAGTACTTC. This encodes CASRSYTGSSETQYF.